Below, one TCR beta chain is given with its context. The CDR3 spans 15 residues. Trimming took 1 base from V and 4 from J, leaving 13 bases between them. Germline V gene sequence: CDR1 MNHNS, CDR2 SASEGT. Data came from immunoSEQ multiplex PCR; TCRdb stores just in-frame clones and leaves some out. The sample lists 15,000 to 20,000 clones; 85% were seen once. This sample is drawn from a study of somatic mutations in cytotoxic T cells in rheumatoid arthritis. In the study overall: Selected T-cell populations stained with V beta antibodies were isolated by flow sorting to nearly 100% purity; these included V beta1+ cells subjected to TCRB sequencing.

The source of this sequence is a woman aged 40 to 50 with rheumatoid arthritis. Source material: CD8+ T cells sorted from blood. V and J are TRBV6-1 and TRBJ1-2; the D gene is possibly TRBD1 (5 bases). Here the CDR3 DNA reads TGTGCCAGCAGTGAAGTTGTGACAGACCTCTATGGCTACACCTTC. Residues: CASSEVVTDLYGYTF.